This paragraph covers one T cell receptor beta chain sequence. What it binds is unknown. The germline V gene encodes CDR1 SGHVS and CDR2 FQNEAQ. This CDR3 spans 15 amino acids. The V end was cut by 2 bases, the J end by 3 bases, with 13 bases between. Sequencing used immunoSEQ multiplex PCR; TCRdb keeps in-frame clones, though not all of them. The repertoire has about 45,000 clones, 91% of them found once; the top ten carry about 4.4%. This record comes from a study of graft-versus-host responses after intestinal transplantation. Study at large: Multivisceral, liver-intestinal, or isolated intestinal grafts went to recipients. Regarding the study as a whole: Present in recipient marrow, GvH clones included some that appeared first in ileum or blood. Peak circulating GvH clone levels were associated with early post-transplant HvG declines.

Specimen: PBMCs, collected 524 days after transplant. The chain carries TRBV7-8 and TRBJ1-1; D is possibly TRBD1 (6 bases). The TCR comes from a human patient who received an intestinal transplant, so some T cells may come from the graft donor. The CDR3 DNA reads TGTGCCAGCAGCTTAAAAGGGAACAGGGACACTGAAGCTTTCTTT. It codes for CASSLKGNRDTEAFF.